A single sample gave rise to the 17 T cell receptor beta chains below, sequenced in a study of blood T cell repertoires in COVID-19. Sequencing was performed with immunoSEQ multiplex PCR; in TCRdb, only in-frame clones are kept and a portion is missing. The sample includes roughly 120,000 clones, roughly 83% of them seen just once. Sequencing was performed on peripheral blood. The receptors here all came from a man between 25 and 39 years old with acute or convalescent COVID-19.

This chain uses TRBV19 with TRBJ1-2; 8 nucleotides align to TRBD1. The CDR3 extends over 15 amino acids. Germline CDR1 LNHDA, CDR2 SQIVND (reference sequence). The J segment lost 5 bases and the V segment lost 2 bases, leaving 7 bases of the junction unmatched. The CDR3 DNA follows: TGTGCCAGTAGTATACTGGACAGGGAGGATTATGGCTACACCTTC. Its protein is CASSILDREDYGYTF.

This clone is a singleton in its sample. CDR3 region: CASSLGASRPRNTEAFF. The CDR3 DNA is TGTGCCAGCAGCTTAGGAGCGTCTAGGCCAAGGAACACTGAAGCTTTCTTT. This chain connects TRBV7-2 to TRBJ1-1, with unresolved D. The CDR3 is 17 residues long. Germline CDR1 is SGHTA and CDR2 is FQGNSA. Trimming took off 1 base at V and 1 base at J, with 16 bases between the two ends.

This clone was seen only once. V usage is TRBV10-3 and J usage is TRBJ2-7; 7 bases match TRBD2. The CDR3 runs 12 residues. CDR1 is ENHRY and CDR2 is SYGVKD in the germline V gene. Losses at the gene ends were 6 bases for V and 7 bases for J; bases not matched to a gene: 6. The CDR3 loop reads CAIRTSVGEQYV. Written as DNA, the CDR3 is TGTGCCATCAGAACTAGCGTGGGGGAGCAGTACGTC.

The rearrangement links TRBV3-1 (or the pseudogene TRBV3-2) to TRBJ1-3, with 11 bases matching TRBD1. Germline loops: CDR1 LGHDT, CDR2 YNNKEL (reference sequence). CDR3 size: 16 residues. The trim removed 4 bases at V and 4 bases at J, leaving 6 bases unmatched. The CDR3: CASSLGQGARGNTIYF. In DNA form, the CDR3 reads TGTGCCAGCAGCCTCGGACAGGGGGCGCGAGGAAACACCATATATTTT.

The chain is built from TRBV4-1 and TRBJ2-2; D is perhaps TRBD2 (5 bases). The V gene lost 1 base and the J gene lost 7 bases, with 13 bases spanning the gap. The V gene's germline CDR1 is MGHRA and CDR2 YSYEKL. The CDR3 length is 15 residues. CDR3 DNA: TGCGCCAGCAGCCAAGCCGCGGGTGGGGTCGGGGAGCTGTTTTTT. It yields the protein CASSQAAGGVGELFF.

V and J are TRBV10-3 and TRBJ2-3; 13 bases fit TRBD2. CDR1 ENHRY and CDR2 SYGVKD come from the germline V gene. The CDR3 loop spans 16 amino acids. V was clipped by 6 bases and J by 5 bases; unmatched bases: 8. The CDR3 nucleotides are TGTGCCATCAGAAAGGGACTAGCGGGGAGAGGAGATACGCAGTATTTT. This gives the protein CAIRKGLAGRGDTQYF.

This clone was observed a few times. CDR3 in amino acids: CASSALAGGGTGELFF. The DNA for the CDR3 is TGTGCCAGCAGTGCACTAGCGGGAGGTGGCACCGGGGAGCTGTTTTTT. The chain recombines TRBV2 with TRBJ2-2, with 12 nucleotides matching TRBD2. The V segment lost 4 bases and the J segment 4 bases; nucleotides outside the gene matches: 4. The CDR3 extends over 16 amino acids. The germline gives CDR1 SNHLY, CDR2 FYNNEI. The full variable domain, in which reference TRBV2 and TRBJ2-2 provide the parts outside the CDR3, is EPEVTQTPSHQVTQMGQEVILRCVPISNHLYFYWYRQILGQKVEFLVSFYNNEISEKSEIFDDQFSVERPDGSNFTLKIRSTKLEDSAMYFCASSALAGGGTGELFFGEGSRLTVL.

The J gene is TRBJ1-5, the V gene TRBV18, with D tentatively TRBD1 (6 bases). The length of the CDR3 is 13 residues. Germline loops: CDR1 KGHSH, CDR2 LQKENI. Trimming stripped 3 bases from V and 6 bases from J, with 9 bases between. The CDR3 reads CASSPGGLQPQHF. The CDR3 DNA reads as TGTGCCAGCTCACCCGGGGGGCTTCAGCCCCAGCATTTT.

J is TRBJ2-7 and V is TRBV9; 7 nucleotides agree with TRBD1. Germline V gene data show CDR1 as SGDLS and CDR2 as YYNGEE. J lost 6 bases, V lost 2 bases, and 11 bases had no gene match. CDR3 size: 15 residues. The CDR3: CASSVAPDRAREQYF. CDR3 in DNA: TGTGCCAGCAGCGTCGCCCCCGACAGGGCTCGCGAGCAGTACTTC.

V usage is TRBV4-2 and J usage is TRBJ1-4; 8 positions agree with TRBD1. The CDR3 is 22 amino acids. V trimming: 1 base; J trimming: 0 bases; junction bases outside the gene matches: 19. Germline assignment: CDR1 LGHNA and CDR2 YNFKEQ. The CDR3 loop reads CASSQAVLGLDRARATNEKLFF. CDR3 nucleotides: TGTGCCAGCAGCCAAGCGGTGCTCGGGTTGGACAGGGCACGGGCAACTAATGAAAAACTGTTTTTT.

In regard to this clone: This same CDR3 is encoded by further DNA sequences in the sample. The V gene is TRBV27, the J gene TRBJ1-4; 9 bases agree with TRBD1. The CDR3 covers 14 residues. Germline lookup yields CDR1 MNHEY and CDR2 SMNVEV (reference sequence). The V and J ends lost 6 bases and 7 bases, in that order; junction bases with no gene match: 6. Here the CDR3 DNA reads TGTGCCAGCAGCCAACAGGGGGCTAGTGAAAAACTGTTTTTT. Amino acid sequence: CASSQQGASEKLFF.

In the case of this clone: Additional DNA sequences in this sample encode the identical CDR3. V usage is TRBV7-9 and J usage is TRBJ1-2, with 7 positions matching TRBD1. The V gene end was trimmed by 1 base and the J gene end by 4 bases; junction bases not matched to a gene: 0. The CDR3 has 13 residues. Germline V gene data show CDR1 as SEHNR and CDR2 as FQNEAQ (reference sequence). CDR3 residues: CASSLGQGYGYTF. The CDR3 DNA is TGTGCCAGCAGCTTAGGACAGGGCTATGGCTACACCTTC.

The genes are TRBV2 and TRBJ2-3; D remains unclear. The CDR3 has 14 residues. Trimming removed 5 bases at V and 0 bases at J, with 9 bases between. CDR1 and CDR2 (germline): SNHLY, FYNNEI. DNA of the CDR3: TGTGCCAGCAGTCTAAAGACTAGCACAGATACGCAGTATTTT. Its protein is CASSLKTSTDTQYF.

In its sample, this clone was seen a few times. The chain carries TRBV6-4 and TRBJ2-7; TRBD2 matches 10 bases. V was clipped by 6 bases and J by 0 bases; unmatched bases: 8. This CDR3 contains 16 residues. The V gene's germline CDR1 is MRHNA and CDR2 SNTAGT. CDR3 DNA sequence: TGTGCCAGCAGGGCGGGACTAGCGCCCGCCTCCTACGAGCAGTACGTC. Translation: CASRAGLAPASYEQYV.

V and J are TRBV5-4 and TRBJ1-2; D not certain. V lost 2 bases to trimming and J lost 2 bases, with 13 bases between them. There are 15 residues in the CDR3. The germline V gene encodes CDR1 SGHNT and CDR2 YYREEE (reference sequence). The CDR3 sequence is CASSLSVDLNYGYTF. The CDR3 nucleotides read TGTGCCAGCAGCTTAAGTGTGGACTTGAACTATGGCTACACCTTC.

The chain combines TRBV5-1 with TRBJ1-2; 10 positions match TRBD1. Germline V gene lookup returns CDR1 SGHRS and CDR2 YFSETQ. This CDR3 contains 17 residues. Trimming removed 0 bases from V and 0 bases from J; junction bases left unmatched: 5. The CDR3 DNA follows: TGCGCCAGCAGCTTGGAGACAGGGGGCTTAGCTAACTATGGCTACACCTTC. It translates to CASSLETGGLANYGYTF.

The genes are TRBV5-8 and TRBJ2-6, with D uncertain. This CDR3 contains 15 residues. Trimming took off 1 base at V and 0 bases at J, with 5 bases between the two ends. Germline lookup yields CDR1 SGHTS and CDR2 YDEGEE. CDR3 in amino acids: CASSLFGSGANVLTF. The CDR3 DNA is TGTGCCAGCAGCTTGTTCGGCTCTGGGGCCAACGTCCTGACTTTC.